What follows are 15 T cell receptor beta chains derived from one specimen sequenced in a study of cytomegalovirus exposure and HLA in healthy donors. Primers: 60 Vbeta forward and 13 Jbeta reverse. The method was immunoSEQ multiplex PCR; TCRdb's version includes in-frame clones alone and lacks a portion of them. The sample shows 200,000 to 250,000 clones, around 86% of them seen only once. Specimen: PBMCs. The receptors here all came from a middle-aged woman in good health and CMV-seronegative.

The chain has TRBV15 and TRBJ2-2; D call uncertain. Deletions cut 0 bases from V and 10 bases from J, with 6 bases between. The CDR3 totals 12 residues. Germline V lookup: CDR1 LNHNV, CDR2 YYDKDF (reference sequence). In DNA, the CDR3 is TGTGCCACCAGCAGAGATAGTGAGGAGCTGTTTTTT. Protein: CATSRDSEELFF.

In its sample, this clone was seen once. The chain uses TRBV6-1 and TRBJ1-1; 9 nucleotides match TRBD1. This CDR3 has 16 amino acids. The germline gives CDR1 MNHNS, CDR2 SASEGT. The trim removed 4 bases at V and 0 bases at J, leaving 6 bases unmatched. The CDR3 is CASSGETGGMNTEAFF. The CDR3 nucleotides read TGTGCCAGCAGTGGGGAGACAGGGGGGATGAACACTGAAGCTTTCTTT.

This chain links TRBV9 with TRBJ2-7; no clear D. V lost 4 bases and J 4 bases, leaving 12 bases between the germline ends. The CDR3 is 13 residues long. CDR1 and CDR2 from the germline V gene are SGDLS and YYNGEE. The DNA of the CDR3 is TGTGCCAGCAGCCCCAACCCAGGATACGAGCAGTACTTC. Amino acids: CASSPNPGYEQYF.

The chain uses TRBV5-1 and TRBJ2-5, with TRBD2 identical over 7 bases. The CDR3 covers 16 residues. In germline, CDR1 is SGHRS, CDR2 YFSETQ. The V and J ends lost 0 bases and 6 bases, in that order; junction bases with no gene match: 11. The CDR3, as DNA: TGCGCCAGCAGCTTGGTTGGGGGAGGGCTTCTACAGACCCAGTACTTC. Its protein is CASSLVGGGLLQTQYF.

V gene TRBV5-4 combines with J gene TRBJ2-1; D is unclear. The ends were cut back, 0 bases at V and 4 bases at J, with 8 bases in the middle. Germline V gene lookup returns CDR1 SGHNT and CDR2 YYREEE (reference sequence). This CDR3 contains 14 residues. The CDR3 loop reads CASSLDSVYNEQFF. The CDR3 DNA follows: TGTGCCAGCAGCTTGGACTCTGTTTACAATGAGCAGTTCTTC.

The rearrangement links TRBV6-5 to TRBJ1-4, with TRBD1 matching over 8 bases. Germline loops: CDR1 MNHEY, CDR2 SVGAGI. The CDR3 sequence is 14 residues long. After removal of 6 bases from V and 9 bases from J, the junction contained 9 bases not matched to a gene. The CDR3 spells CASSPRQGIKKLFF. CDR3 nucleotide sequence: TGTGCCAGCAGCCCGAGACAGGGGATAAAAAAACTGTTTTTT.

This chain joins TRBV18 and TRBJ2-4, with D possibly TRBD2 on 5 matching bases. The CDR3 covers 14 residues. The V gene's germline CDR1 is KGHSH and CDR2 LQKENI. V dropped 4 bases and J dropped 3 bases, with 10 bases sitting between them. As DNA, the CDR3 is TGTGCCAGCTCACTTGTGGGGAGCAAAAACATTCAGTACTTC. It translates to CASSLVGSKNIQYF.

The gene calls are TRBV7-9 and TRBJ2-2, with 8 bases aligning to TRBD2. Germline CDR1 and CDR2: SEHNR and FQNEAQ (reference sequence). J was trimmed by 5 bases and V by 3 bases; bases with no gene match: 8. The CDR3 has 16 residues. The CDR3 loop reads CASSLRGAVDTGELFF. The DNA of the CDR3 is TGTGCCAGCAGCTTGCGGGGGGCGGTAGATACCGGGGAGCTGTTTTTT.

This clone has just a few counts. The chain's CDR3 is CASSLGSYGGTEAFF. CDR3 nucleotides: TGTGCCAGCAGCTTAGGTTCTTACGGGGGCACTGAAGCTTTCTTT. The rearrangement joins TRBV7-2 to TRBJ1-1; a possible D gene is TRBD1 (5 bases). This CDR3 has 15 residues. Germline lookup yields CDR1 SGHTA and CDR2 FQGNSA. V gave up 1 base and J gave up 4 bases, with 13 bases separating them.

The chain uses TRBV7-9 and TRBJ2-5, with D hard to call. The J call may be incorrect, as the DNA end agrees better with TRBJ2-7. Germline assignment: CDR1 SEHNR and CDR2 FQNEAQ (reference sequence). This CDR3 spans 14 amino acids. CDR3 residues: CASSPPAGTYEQYF. As DNA, the CDR3 is TGTGCCAGCAGCCCCCCGGCAGGAACCTACGAGCAGTACTTC.

This CDR3 is CASRIQGALDEQYF. The CDR3 coding sequence is TGTGCCAGCAGAATACAGGGGGCCTTGGACGAGCAGTACTTC. The chain couples TRBV6-6 to TRBJ2-7, with TRBD1 matching over 9 bases. The V and J ends lost 6 bases and 5 bases, in that order; junction bases with no gene match: 8. The V gene's germline CDR1 is MNHNY and CDR2 SVGAGI (reference sequence). This CDR3 is built from 14 residues.

This chain connects TRBV5-1 to TRBJ2-3; 7 nucleotides align to TRBD2. V lost 3 bases to trimming and J lost 3 bases; unmatched junction nucleotides: 10. In germline, CDR1 is SGHRS, CDR2 YFSETQ. There are 16 residues in the CDR3. The CDR3 DNA is TGCGCCAGCAGCTCAGTCACTAGCGTAACAACAGATACGCAGTATTTT. This translates into CASSSVTSVTTDTQYF.

V usage is TRBV4-1 and J usage is TRBJ2-2; the D gene is possibly TRBD2 (5 bases). Germline values: CDR1 MGHRA, CDR2 YSYEKL. Trimming shortened V by 0 bases and J by 0 bases, and 14 bases separated the two germline ends. This CDR3 spans 18 amino acids. In DNA form, the CDR3 reads TGCGCCAGCAGCCAAGATGACCCAGCGGTCTCGAACACCGGGGAGCTGTTTTTT. It translates to CASSQDDPAVSNTGELFF.

Concerning this clone: Other nucleotide sequences from this sample produce the same CDR3. The V gene is TRBV30, the J gene TRBJ2-7; maybe TRBD2 (6 bases). Germline-derived CDR1 and CDR2 are GTSNPN and SVGIG (reference sequence). The CDR3 consists of 11 residues. V was clipped by 0 bases and J by 7 bases, with 7 bases between them. The CDR3 protein is CAWSVGGEQYF. In DNA form, the CDR3 reads TGTGCCTGGAGTGTCGGGGGAGAGCAGTACTTC.

This clone was counted a few times. V is TRBV5-1 and J is TRBJ2-3, with 8 bases aligning to TRBD2. V dropped 4 bases and J dropped 0; count of bases not matched to a gene: 16. The CDR3 is made up of 19 amino acids. From germline, CDR1 is SGHRS and CDR2 YFSETQ. The CDR3: CASSGSGLVELTSTDTQYF. For the CDR3, the DNA is TGCGCCAGCAGCGGTTCGGGACTAGTGGAATTGACTAGCACAGATACGCAGTATTTT.